Below, one T cell receptor (beta chain) is given with its context. Its specificity is not known. These data belong to a study of vaccination and CD4 T cells after COVID-19. Findings and limits, study-wide: The median count of SARS-CoV-2-reactive clonotypes rose from roughly 21 to 40, not significantly.

The treatment here: approximately 11-day PBMC culture with coronavirus spike peptide pools or control peptides (ViraFEST assay). Deletions cut 5 bases from V and 2 bases from J, with 13 bases between. The germline CDR1 and CDR2 sequences are SEHNR and FQNEAQ (reference sequence). This CDR3 region has 15 residues. The Oncomine TCR Beta short-read assay sequenced DNA from cultured CD4+ T cells. One entry per CDR3 protein results from TCRdb running MiXCR on the PCR reads. The profile covers about 9,700 distinct CDR3 sequences, with approximately 48% appearing a single time and roughly 20% taken by the ten largest.

The material sequenced was CD4+ T cells from blood, cultured in vitro. The chain recombines TRBV7-9 with TRBJ1-3; D is unresolved. The receptor was isolated from a human donor who had recovered from COVID-19. The CDR3: CASSTGRGAGNTIYF. In DNA form, the CDR3 reads TGTGCCAGCAGCACCGGGCGGGGTGCTGGAAACACCATATATTTT. Using reference TRBV7-9 and TRBJ1-3 for the parts outside the CDR3, the full variable domain is DTGVSQNPRHKITKRGQNVTFRCDPISEHNRLYWYRQTLGQGPEFLTYFQNEAQLEKSRLLSDRFSAERPKGSFSTLEIQRTEQGDSAMYLCASSTGRGAGNTIYFGEGSWLTVV.